Listed below are T cell receptor beta chains from one sample, sequenced in a study of T cells in Graves' hyperthyroidism and ophthalmopathy. MiXCR, applied by TCRdb to the multiplex PCR reads, yields one record per CDR3 protein. The sample has hundreds of thousands of distinct CDR3 sequences, 15% to 20% seen once; the top ten hold 17%. The source material was blood. All receptors come from a woman aged 18-29 years with Graves' ophthalmopathy. Both conserved end residues are part of each CDR3. A D gene is named only where the DNA matches it firmly. Clone size is shown for a subset of rows, as once, few, many or a class of expanded clone.

v_call	cdr3_length	clone_size	d_call	j_call	cdr3_nt	cdr3_aa
TRBV7-2	17	-	-	TRBJ2-2	TGTGCCAGCAGCCCGTCCCCAAGCGGAGTGAACACCGGGGAGCTGTTTTTT	CASSPSPSGVNTGELFF
TRBV4-2	14	few	-	TRBJ1-2	TGTGCCAGCAGCCAAGATCAAGGGGCGCTCGGCTACACCTTC	CASSQDQGALGYTF
TRBV24-1	15	many	-	TRBJ2-5	TGTGCCACCAGTGATTTTCGGACGGCCGCCGGGACCCAGTACTTC	CATSDFRTAAGTQYF
TRBV20-1	16	-	TRBD2	TRBJ2-1	TGCAGTGCTAGACGTGGAGCGGGAGGGCCGGGAGATGAGCAGTTCTTC	CSARRGAGGPGDEQFF
TRBV4-2	17	few	-	TRBJ2-1	TGTGCCAGCAGCCAAGAAGAAAGAGGCAGCTCCTACAATGAGCAGTTCTTC	CASSQEERGSSYNEQFF
TRBV5-1	16	-	-	TRBJ2-1	TGTGCCAGCAGTTCCTTCTCCACCGACAGCCGTAATGAGCAGTTCTTC	CASSSFSTDSRNEQFF
TRBV11-2	11	many	-	TRBJ2-1	TGTGCCAGCAGGCATAACAATGAGCAGTTCTTC	CASRHNNEQFF
TRBV10-3	17	few	-	TRBJ2-7	TGTGCCATCAGTGAGTCGATAGGGCTAGCGAGAACCTACGAGCAGTACTTC	CAISESIGLARTYEQYF
TRBV7-9	17	many	TRBD2	TRBJ2-7	TGTGCCAGCAGCCGGGGACTAGCGGGAGAAAGCTCCTACGAGCAGTACTTC	CASSRGLAGESSYEQYF
TRBV7-3	13	many	-	TRBJ2-3	TGTGCCAGCAGCTCGGACACGACAGATACGCAGTATTTT	CASSSDTTDTQYF
TRBV20-1	15	-	-	TRBJ1-6	TGCAGTGCTAGATACCGGGGGATCCGAAATTCACCCCTCCACTTT	CSARYRGIRNSPLHF
TRBV5-6	16	-	-	TRBJ2-5	TGTGCCAGCAGCTCAGACGGGTCGGGTCGGGGGGAGACCCAGTACTTC	CASSSDGSGRGETQYF
TRBV10-3	11	-	TRBD1	TRBJ2-5	TGTGCCACGACAGGGGGTTCGACCCAGTACTTC	CATTGGSTQYF
TRBV25-1	19	few	-	TRBJ2-1	TGTGCCAGCAGTGAAATCACTAAGGGGGGTAGTGGTTGGTACAATGAGCAGTTCTTC	CASSEITKGGSGWYNEQFF
TRBV28	17	few	TRBD2	TRBJ2-7	TGTGCCAGCAGTCCCCTTGAGCAACTAGCGGGAGCTTACGAGCAGTACTTC	CASSPLEQLAGAYEQYF
TRBV4-3	16	-	-	TRBJ1-2	TGCGCCAGCAGCCAAGGTGACCGGCTGGGTTTTAGAGGCTACACCTTC	CASSQGDRLGFRGYTF
TRBV6-1	14	many	-	TRBJ1-4	TGTGCCAGCAGTGTACTACAAGGAGGCGAAAAACTGTTTTTT	CASSVLQGGEKLFF
TRBV11-2	14	many	TRBD1	TRBJ2-7	TGTGCCAGCAGCTTAGATAGGACAGGGGGCGAGCAGTACTTC	CASSLDRTGGEQYF
TRBV7-2	11	-	-	TRBJ1-5	TGTGGTATGCTGGTGAAGCAGCCCCAGCATTTT	CGMLVKQPQHF
TRBV7-2	15	-	-	TRBJ1-1	TGTGCCAGCAGCTCCCAAGTTGGGGTAGGGACAGAAGCTTTCTTT	CASSSQVGVGTEAFF
TRBV6-1	13	few	-	TRBJ1-2	TGTGCCAGCAGTGAGGACAGTATCCGGCTCTTGGCCTTC	CASSEDSIRLLAF
TRBV29-1	13	-	-	TRBJ1-1	TGCAGCGATACCTCCGGGGGCAACACTGAAGCTTTCTTT	CSDTSGGNTEAFF
TRBV5-1	15	-	TRBD1	TRBJ2-5	TGCGCCAGCAGCTTGGAGGGACAGGGATCGGAGACCCAGTACTTC	CASSLEGQGSETQYF
TRBV7-3	16	-	-	TRBJ2-3	TGTGCCAGCAGCTTAACGCTTAGCGATCGGGCAGATACGCAGTATTTT	CASSLTLSDRADTQYF
TRBV11-1	15	many	TRBD2	TRBJ2-7	TGTGCCAGCAGCCTCGGGACTAGCGGGATTGGCGAGCAGTACTTC	CASSLGTSGIGEQYF
TRBV2	14	many	TRBD2	TRBJ2-2	TGTGCCAGCAGAGCGGGGACTAGCGCCGGGGAGCTGTTTTTT	CASRAGTSAGELFF
TRBV18	16	-	TRBD2	TRBJ2-5	TGTGCCAGCTCACACAGTCTGAAGCGGGAGTTGGAGACCCAGTACTTC	CASSHSLKRELETQYF
TRBV12-3/TRBV12-4	15	-	TRBD1	TRBJ1-1	TGTGCCAGCAGTTTAGAGGACAGGGGGAACACTGAAGCTTTCTTT	CASSLEDRGNTEAFF
TRBV28	16	many	TRBD2	TRBJ2-3	TGTGCCAGCAGTACTCAAGCGGGAGGGCCGGTAGATACGCAGTATTTT	CASSTQAGGPVDTQYF
TRBV2	15	many	-	TRBJ2-3	TGTGCCAGCAGTCCGAGGGGGGTGGGCACAGATACGCAGTATTTT	CASSPRGVGTDTQYF
TRBV30	14	-	TRBD1	TRBJ2-7	TGTGCCTGGGAAGCCGGGACAGGGGACTACGAGCAGTACTTC	CAWEAGTGDYEQYF
TRBV5-1	13	-	TRBD1	TRBJ2-7	TGCGCCAGCAGCAATGGGACAGGGGTCGAGCAGTACTTC	CASSNGTGVEQYF
TRBV7-3	12	many	-	TRBJ1-2	TGTGCCAGTGGGACCGGGGGCGATGGCTACACCTTC	CASGTGGDGYTF
TRBV9	15	many	TRBD2	TRBJ2-1	TGTGCCAGCAGCGGGAGTGGGACTAGTCACAATGAGCAGTTCTTC	CASSGSGTSHNEQFF
TRBV7-2	14	many	-	TRBJ2-1	TGTGCCAGCAGCTTAGGTCCCAGGGGCTATGAGCAGTTCTTC	CASSLGPRGYEQFF
TRBV6-1	14	many	TRBD1	TRBJ2-7	TGTGCCAGCAGTCCGGACAGGGTGGGGGGAGAGCAGTACTTC	CASSPDRVGGEQYF
TRBV7-9	15	many	TRBD2	TRBJ2-7	TGTGCCAGCAGCTCCAGGACTAGCGTTTCCTACGAGCAGTACTTC	CASSSRTSVSYEQYF
TRBV27	15	few	TRBD2	TRBJ2-2	TGTGCCAGCAGCTTAGCGGGAGTAGGGGGCGGGGAGCTGTTTTTT	CASSLAGVGGGELFF
TRBV28	14	many	TRBD1	TRBJ1-1	TGTGCCAGCAGCTCGTGGACAGGGACCGGTGAAGCTTTCTTT	CASSSWTGTGEAFF
TRBV6-1	17	many	TRBD1	TRBJ1-1	TGTGCCAGCAGTGAACACAGAGGGGGACAGATGAACACTGAAGCTTTCTTT	CASSEHRGGQMNTEAFF
TRBV6-5	14	-	-	TRBJ2-7	TGTGCCAGCAGTTATGGGTTAACGGACCACGAGCAGTACTTC	CASSYGLTDHEQYF